This paragraph reports one TCR beta chain. In the authors' workflow: Estimates of nucleated cell counts were drawn from the amplification of reference gene primers. Sequencing used immunoSEQ multiplex PCR; TCRdb keeps in-frame clones, though not all of them. V, J and clone size derive from that table, while D and trimming were established from the DNA sequence. The table lists a few hundred thousand clones, roughly four fifths of them singletons. The data were obtained in a study of blood T cell repertoires in COVID-19. Study in general: Both acute and convalescent COVID-19 samples were obtained from the United States, Italy and Spain. T cells, B-cell-depleted T cells, or PBMCs supplied cDNA or gDNA.

The clonotype was recovered from a human donor with acute or convalescent COVID-19. The donor label of this sample is uncertain. The source material was peripheral blood.

CDR3 amino acids: CASSMTPYEQYF. The CDR3 nucleotides are TGTGCCAGTAGTATGACTCCCTACGAGCAGTACTTC. The rearrangement links TRBV19 to TRBJ2-7; no definite D call. CDR3 length equals 12 residues. Germline lookup yields CDR1 LNHDA and CDR2 SQIVND (reference sequence). The V end lost 3 bases, the J end lost 2 bases, and 5 bases lay between the germline ends. Together with reference TRBV19 and TRBJ2-7, the CDR3 gives the full variable domain: DGGITQSPKYLFRKEGQNVTLSCEQNLNHDAMYWYRQDPGQGLRLIYYSQIVNDFQKGDIAEGYSVSREKKESFPLTVTSAQKNPTAFYLCASSMTPYEQYFGPGTRLTVT.